One sample yielded the 9 T cell receptor beta chains listed below, sequenced in a study of T cells expressing NK-cell markers (dated by TCRdb to the early 2020s). Library construction relied on 5' RACE. The instrument was an Illumina HiSeq 2000. Each CDR3 protein sequence appears as one entry after TCRdb reprocessed the reads, and no DNA is included. This sample's table lists 140,000 to 150,000 distinct CDR3 sequences. Of the sample, approximately 12% falls within the top ten clones. Sequenced material: blood T cells: a sorted CD56 or NKG2C T cell subset, CD4+ or CD8+ T cells, or bulk PBMC T cells (not recorded which). All receptors come from a man younger than 35 in good health. Donor details come from another sample of the same person, matched by shared clones.

The chain has TRBV11-3 and TRBJ2-1. The CDR3 runs 13 residues. The germline V gene encodes CDR1 SGHNT and CDR2 YENEEA. The CDR3 spells CASSTRPYNEQFF.

The CDR3 sequence: CASSPPGGTNYGYTF. This sequence joins TRBV7-9 and TRBJ1-2; TCRdb designates TRBD1, a call that cannot be tested without DNA. Germline-derived CDR1 and CDR2 are SEHNR and FQNEAQ (reference sequence). There are 15 residues in the CDR3.

The rearrangement uses TRBV27 and TRBJ2-7; TCRdb calls TRBD2, which cannot be checked without DNA. The V gene's germline CDR1 is MNHEY and CDR2 SMNVEV (reference sequence). The CDR3 loop spans 18 amino acids. The CDR3 protein is CASRPVGTSGSIGREQYF.

J is TRBJ2-3 and V is TRBV5-1; TCRdb's D call, TRBD2, is unchecked because there is no DNA. The length of the CDR3 is 18 residues. The germline V gene encodes CDR1 SGHRS and CDR2 YFSETQ. The CDR3 spells CASKKGLAGVWPTDTQYF.

This sequence joins TRBV27 and TRBJ2-5; without DNA, the TCRdb call of TRBD1 cannot be checked. This CDR3 region has 14 residues. Germline CDR1 reads MNHEY; CDR2 reads SMNVEV (reference sequence). CDR3 residues: CASSSTGLQETQYF.

This CDR3 is CSVVDRGKTQYF. The rearrangement uses TRBV29-1 and TRBJ2-5; TCRdb's D gene call, TRBD1, goes unchecked for lack of DNA. CDR3 length: 12 amino acids. Germline V gene sequence: CDR1 SQVTM, CDR2 ANQGSEA. The full variable domain, rest sourced from reference TRBV29-1 and TRBJ2-5, is SAVISQKPSRDICQRGTSLTIQCQVDSQVTMMFWYRQQPGQSLTLIATANQGSEATYESGFVIDKFPISRPNLTFSTLTVSNMSPEDSSIYLCSVVDRGKTQYFGPGTRLLVL.

This sequence joins TRBV28 and TRBJ2-2; the D call from TCRdb, TRBD1, cannot be confirmed without DNA. Germline V CDR1 and CDR2: MDHEN, SYDVKM. The CDR3 loop spans 14 amino acids. CDR3 region: CASRDSLNTGELFF.

V is TRBV20-1 and J is TRBJ2-1. The germline CDR1 and CDR2 sequences are DFQATT and SNEGSKA (reference sequence). The CDR3 has 14 residues. CDR3 protein: CSASPWGSYNEQFF.

The rearrangement joins TRBV5-1 to TRBJ2-2; TCRdb proposes TRBD1, but this gene call is untestable without DNA. Germline V gene data show CDR1 as SGHRS and CDR2 as YFSETQ. CDR3 length: 16 residues. The CDR3 sequence is CASSEGTGANTGELFF.